Described below is a single T cell receptor (beta chain) sequence and its context. The antigen it binds to is not known. There are no base qualities to consult, and no much larger clone falls within one base. Sequences SGHRS (CDR1) and YFSETQ (CDR2) are obtained from the germline V gene. V and J are truncated by 4 bases and 7 bases respectively, leaving an intervening sequence of 15 bases. From the cysteine up to the phenylalanine, the CDR3 has a length of 13 residues. Just CDR3 DNA is preserved here, 39 bases in frame from base 1. These data originate in a study of T cells in Graves' hyperthyroidism and ophthalmopathy (dated by TCRdb to between 2019 and 2020). Background on the whole study: Peripheral blood was sampled at the time of initial diagnosis, prior to any treatment. In roughly six Graves' hyperthyroidism patients, the study also compared T-cell repertoires from thyroid tissue with T-cell repertoires from blood. TCR Vbeta CDR3 sequencing of 135 peripheral blood samples (more than 40 ophthalmopathy, 70 to 85 hyperthyroidism and roughly 17 progressor patients) is reported in the paper. The 100 discovery patients were randomly split 7:3 into training and test sets. After blood sampling, hyperthyroidism patients were treated with methimazole at a starting dose of 30 mg daily, and ophthalmopathy patients were treated with high-dose intravenous methylprednisolone. To identify distinguishing TCR V-J signatures, a discovery cohort of 100 patients was used, comprising 43 with Graves' ophthalmopathy and 55 to 65 with stable Graves' hyperthyroidism. An independent validation cohort of about 20 hyperthyroidism patients and more than 15 patients who later progressed to ophthalmopathy tested prospective prediction of ophthalmopathy.

Results and caveats for the whole study, not just this receptor: A 13 V-J signature model separated ophthalmopathy from stable hyperthyroidism, with roughly 88% sensitivity and approximately 81% specificity in cross-validation and 80%/75% in testing. Most expanded thyroid clonotypes (frequency above 0.001) were also detected in blood, suggesting blood repertoires may reflect thyroid immune responses. In validation, the model predicted progression to ophthalmopathy a median of 6.5 months before onset, with 65% to 71% sensitivity and about 75% specificity. No statistical method was used to set the sample size in advance, and investigators knew the group allocation.

Moderately to severely active disease, a Clinical Activity Score of at least 3, a NOSPECS grade of at least 4, and a duration under 3 months were present in ophthalmopathy patients. The study excluded patients with uncontrolled infections, other autoimmune diseases, pregnancy or lactation. Clinical symptoms, serum thyroxine and TRAb, thyroid ultrasound, and orbital computed tomography formed the basis for the diagnoses. PBMCs were separated from around 9.1 ml of fresh peripheral blood using Ficoll-Paque density gradient centrifugation. Total RNA was extracted using Trizol reagent, and RNA quality was assessed on an Agilent 2100 Bioanalyzer. Amplification of TCR beta CDR3 regions was carried out from RNA transcripts. The first round of RT-PCR for the TCR CDR3 was performed with the HTBI primer set and the Qiagen OneStep RT-PCR kit. The libraries were constructed in a second round of multiplex PCR and then size-selected and purified. Sequencing of the libraries was done on an Illumina HiSeq2000 using paired-end 100 bp reads. In the original analysis: SOAPnuke was used to process the raw data, with reads discarded if the reads contained adapters or uncalled bases, had a mean Phred below 15, or lacked an exact constant-primer or identifier match. COPE v1.2.5 was used to merge high-quality paired reads, and clonotypes were defined as unique nucleotide sequences. MiTCR v1.1 was used to align clonotypes to the IMGT TRBV, TRBD and TRBJ reference segments. Only V-J combinations with frequency above 0.0001, covering 98% to 99.2% of repertoires, were analysed. A TCS score was defined as the ratio of F50 (clonal expansion) to E x V (chaos), with BLOSUM62-based TCRdist applied between CDR3 peptides within each V-J. Welch's t-statistics and random forest reduced around 510 V-J features to roughly 13, which were used in a naive Bayes classifier (R e1071). TCRdb reanalyzed the raw reads on its own, using fastp at Q25 for trimming and MiXCR for clone calling, and kept in-frame beta chains. Each entry is one CDR3 protein sequence, shown with its most common DNA and genes. Clone size and V and J calls follow TCRdb, not the original study. This sample has hundreds of thousands of distinct CDR3 sequences in its table, and less than 25% of those were observed once. The ten largest make up 30% to 40% of the sample.

This receptor was taken from a young man with Graves' ophthalmopathy. Sequencing was carried out using blood. The chain is assembled from TRBV5-1 and TRBJ2-7; the D gene cannot be resolved reliably. The nucleotide sequence is given as TGCGCCAGCAGCGCGGACCTCCTACTAGAGCAGTACTTC. It is translated as CASSADLLLEQYF.